This TCR beta chain derives from a study of blood T cell repertoires in COVID-19. Only in-frame clones appear in the TCRdb table, and some are missing; sequencing was by immunoSEQ multiplex PCR. The data contain 170,000 or so clones, 88% of them singletons. Allocation to cohorts depended on clinical history reported by the participants. V shed 5 bases and J shed 1 base, with 11 bases lying between them. CDR3 size: 15 residues. Germline values: CDR1 MDHEN, CDR2 SYDVKM. This clonotype was obtained from a woman aged 18-30 years who had recovered from COVID-19. The sample was PBMCs or T cells enriched from blood (not recorded which). The genes are TRBV28 and TRBJ1-4; the D gene is possibly TRBD1 (6 bases). The CDR3: CASSNGQRTNEKLFF. CDR3 bases: TGTGCCAGCAGTAACGGACAGCGAACTAATGAAAAACTGTTTTTT.